The sample holds many counts of the clone carrying this T cell receptor (beta chain). Its target is not known. MiXCR, run by TCRdb on the 5' RACE reads, gives a single entry per CDR3 protein. This sample has 43,000 or so distinct CDR3 sequences, with approximately 6.8% found just once. These data are taken from a study of spatial heterogeneity in lung cancer. Across the study: On average, each unique TCR and UMI combination appeared more than ten times in raw reads. Findings of the study overall: In blood, ubiquitous expanded tumor TCRs appeared more at resection than follow-up.

This sample's time point: sample taken at primary tumor resection. Researchers sequenced whole RNA taken from tumor, nontumor lung or frozen PBMC without sorting. A total of approximately 77 untreated early-stage non-small cell lung cancer patients served as donors. Germline V CDR1 and CDR2: SEHNR, FQNEAQ (reference sequence). The V and J ends lost 1 base and 6 bases respectively, with 12 bases between them. The CDR3 covers 14 residues. The chain has TRBV7-9 and TRBJ1-1, with D possibly being TRBD1 (6 bases). Sequencing was performed on PBMCs, taken at surgery. The clonotype originates from a female donor with early-stage non-small cell lung cancer. The CDR3 nucleotides read TGTGCCAGCAGCTTAGGGGACACCGCCCCTGAAGCTTTCTTT. This gives the protein CASSLGDTAPEAFF.